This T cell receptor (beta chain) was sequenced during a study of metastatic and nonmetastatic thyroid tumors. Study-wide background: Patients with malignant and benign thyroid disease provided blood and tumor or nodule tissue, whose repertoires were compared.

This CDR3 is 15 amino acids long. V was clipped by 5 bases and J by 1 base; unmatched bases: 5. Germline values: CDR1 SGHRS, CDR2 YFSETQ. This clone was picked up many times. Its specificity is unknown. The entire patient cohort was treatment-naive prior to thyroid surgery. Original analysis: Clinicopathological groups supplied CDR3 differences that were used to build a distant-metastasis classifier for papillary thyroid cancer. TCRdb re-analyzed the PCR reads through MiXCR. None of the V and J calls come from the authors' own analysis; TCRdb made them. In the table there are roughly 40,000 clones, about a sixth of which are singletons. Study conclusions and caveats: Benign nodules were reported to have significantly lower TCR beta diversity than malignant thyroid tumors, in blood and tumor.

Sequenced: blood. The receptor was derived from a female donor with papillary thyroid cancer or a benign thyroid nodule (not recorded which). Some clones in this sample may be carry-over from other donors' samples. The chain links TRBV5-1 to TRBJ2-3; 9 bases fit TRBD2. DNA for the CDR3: TGCGCCAGCAGTCAGGCGGGAGGGGGCACAGATACGCAGTATTTT. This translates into CASSQAGGGTDTQYF.